Listed below are T cell receptor beta chains from one sample, sequenced in a study of T cell responses to AZD1222 COVID-19 vaccine. Here immunoSEQ multiplex PCR was the method, and the copy in TCRdb shows in-frame clones only, minus some. The sample carries 150,000 to 160,000 clones, about nine tenths recorded once. The sample was peripheral blood, taken on day 0 of AZD1222 vaccination. The receptors here all came from an adult in good health. Each CDR3 is given with its conserved first and last residue. A D gene is named only where the DNA matches it firmly. The listing skips clone size in some rows; elsewhere it reads once, few, many or a size class.

J,size,V,D,CDR3,DNA
TRBJ2-7,NA,TRBV7-9,NA,CASKGETYEQYF,TGTGCCAGCAAGGGGGAAACCTACGAGCAGTACTTC
TRBJ2-1,NA,TRBV28,NA,CASSLVSKGEQFF,TGTGCCAGCAGTTTGGTTTCAAAGGGTGAGCAGTTCTTC
TRBJ2-2,NA,TRBV9,NA,CASSQRHAGGELFF,TGTGCCAGCAGCCAAAGACACGCCGGCGGGGAGCTGTTTTTT
TRBJ2-3,NA,TRBV5-4,NA,CASSPMGGSTDTQYF,TGTGCCAGCAGCCCAATGGGGGGAAGCACAGATACGCAGTATTTT
TRBJ2-1,NA,TRBV21-1,NA,CASSKAGYEQFF,TGTGCCAGCAGCAAAGCTGGGTATGAGCAGTTCTTC
TRBJ2-1,once,TRBV9,TRBD2,CASSPPEGGNEQFF,TGTGCCAGCAGCCCCCCGGAGGGAGGGAATGAGCAGTTCTTC
TRBJ2-1,NA,TRBV28,NA,CASSITPGNNEQFF,TGTGCCAGCAGTATTACCCCAGGGAACAATGAGCAGTTCTTC
TRBJ1-2,NA,TRBV4-2,NA,CASSQELGQNYGYTF,TGTGCCAGCAGCCAAGAGTTAGGGCAGAACTATGGCTACACCTTC
TRBJ1-4,NA,TRBV5-4,NA,CASSLGPGGANEKLFF,TGTGCCAGCAGCTTGGGGCCAGGAGGGGCCAATGAAAAACTGTTTTTT
TRBJ2-1,NA,TRBV6-5,TRBD2,CASSPSGSSYNEQFF,TGTGCCAGCAGTCCTAGCGGGAGCTCCTACAATGAGCAGTTCTTC